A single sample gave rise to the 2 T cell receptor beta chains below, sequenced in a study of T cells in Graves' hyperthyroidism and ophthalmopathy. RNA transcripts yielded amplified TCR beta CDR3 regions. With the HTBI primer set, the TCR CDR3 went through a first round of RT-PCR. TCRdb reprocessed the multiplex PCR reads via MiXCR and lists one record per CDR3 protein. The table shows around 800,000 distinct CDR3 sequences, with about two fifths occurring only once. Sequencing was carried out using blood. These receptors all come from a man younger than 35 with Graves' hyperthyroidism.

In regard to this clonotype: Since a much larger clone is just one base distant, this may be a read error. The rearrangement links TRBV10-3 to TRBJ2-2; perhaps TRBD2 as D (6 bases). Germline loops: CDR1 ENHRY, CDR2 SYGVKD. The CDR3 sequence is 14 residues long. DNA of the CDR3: TGTGCCATCAGAACAGAGACGAACACCGGGGGGCTGTTTTTT. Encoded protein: CAIRTETNTGGLFF.

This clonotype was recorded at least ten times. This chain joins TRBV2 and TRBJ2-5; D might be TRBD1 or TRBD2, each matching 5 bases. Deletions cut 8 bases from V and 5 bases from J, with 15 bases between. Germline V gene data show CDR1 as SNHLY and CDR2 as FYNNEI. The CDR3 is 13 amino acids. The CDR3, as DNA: TGTGCCAGCTGCCTCCGGGACCTGGAGACCCAGTACTTC. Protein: CASCLRDLETQYF.